Listed here is a single TCR beta chain. Its cognate antigen is unknown. Trimming removed 4 bases from V and 8 bases from J; junction bases left unmatched: 5. This CDR3 is 13 amino acids long. In germline, CDR1 is MGHDK, CDR2 SYGVNS. The data were taken from a study of beta chain features in type 1 diabetes. Study-wide findings and caveats: The naive, central memory and Treg TCRB repertoires showed an apparent similarity that was greater among patients than among healthy donors. Patients with type 1 diabetes carried fewer insertions and had more deletions at their VDJ junctions.

Of the isolated RNA, all was reverse transcribed, and so the sequenced material was expressed TCRB transcripts. Sequenced naive, central memory and regulatory T cell samples produced an average of about 3.57 million reads. Assay used: immunoSEQ multiplex PCR; TCRdb lists only in-frame clones, some missing. Found here are 300,000 to 450,000 clones, around 20% of them singletons; the top ten hold around 0.04%. The chain combines TRBV25-1 with TRBJ1-2; 9 bases align to TRBD1. The receptor was isolated from a woman between 18 and 29 years old in good health. Specimen: naive CD4+ T cells from blood. The CDR3 spells CASSAHRGLGYTF. In DNA form, the CDR3 reads TGTGCCAGCAGTGCCCACAGGGGGCTCGGCTACACCTTC.